Each of the 21 T cell receptor beta chains below was sequenced from the same sample in a study of T cells after yellow fever vaccination. TCRdb redid the calling of the 5' RACE reads with MiXCR, one entry per CDR3 protein. This sample has 300,000 to 400,000 distinct CDR3 sequences, with around 12% found just once. The material was CD4+ T cells sorted from PBMCs, obtained 15 days after the yellow fever booster vaccination. These receptors came from a young man who received the YFV17D yellow fever vaccine.

Here the CDR3 reads CASSPRGLPDTQYF. CDR3 nucleotides: TGCGCCAGCAGCCCCCGAGGCCTCCCAGATACGCAGTATTTT. V is TRBV5-1 and J is TRBJ2-3; no clear D. The V gene lost 4 bases and the J gene lost 4 bases, with 13 bases spanning the gap. The CDR3 contains 14 residues. Germline assignment: CDR1 SGHRS and CDR2 YFSETQ.

This chain joins TRBV28 and TRBJ2-1, with D tentatively TRBD2 (5 bases). Per the germline V gene, CDR1 is MDHEN and CDR2 is SYDVKM. The CDR3 totals 14 residues. V lost 5 bases to trimming and J lost 3 bases, with 11 bases between them. The CDR3: CASSTSNIYNEQFF. The CDR3 DNA reads TGTGCCAGCAGTACTAGTAATATCTACAATGAGCAGTTCTTC.

This chain connects TRBV5-6 to TRBJ1-3, with D possibly being TRBD1 (5 bases). V was pared by 5 bases and J by 0 bases, with 9 bases between. This CDR3 is 14 amino acids long. Germline V gene lookup returns CDR1 SGHDT and CDR2 YYEEEE. CDR3 in amino acids: CASRDGGSGNTIYF. Here the CDR3 DNA reads TGTGCCAGCAGGGATGGGGGCTCTGGAAACACCATATATTTT. Drawing the rest from reference TRBV5-6 and TRBJ1-3, the complete variable domain is DAGVTQSPTHLIKTRGQQVTLRCSPKSGHDTVSWYQQALGQGPQFIFQYYEEEERQRGNFPDRFSGHQFPNYSSELNVNALLLGDSALYLCASRDGGSGNTIYFGEGSWLTVV.

This clonotype was seen ten or more times. The gene calls are TRBV29-1 and TRBJ2-1; 9 nucleotides align to TRBD1. Per the germline V gene, CDR1 is SQVTM and CDR2 is ANQGSEA. The CDR3 contains 12 residues. Trimming removed 7 bases from V and 6 bases from J; junction bases left unmatched: 4. CDR3 loop: CSANRGRNEQFF. The CDR3 bases are TGCAGCGCAAACAGGGGGCGCAATGAGCAGTTCTTC.

This clonotype has just a few counts. The rearrangement uses TRBV18 and TRBJ1-3, with D unclear. CDR3 size: 17 residues. In germline, CDR1 is KGHSH, CDR2 LQKENI. Trimming left V 1 base short and J 0 bases short, with 13 bases between. The CDR3 bases are TGTGCCAGCTCACCACTAGGGTGGACGGACTCTGGAAACACCATATATTTT. Its protein product is CASSPLGWTDSGNTIYF.

This clonotype was seen only a few times. This sequence joins TRBV6-5 and TRBJ2-5, with TRBD1 matching 8 bases. V gave up 5 bases and J gave up 5 bases; unmatched junction bases: 7. The V gene's germline CDR1 is MNHEY and CDR2 SVGAGI. The CDR3 is made up of 14 amino acids. The CDR3 region is CASSNPGGRETQYF. CDR3 DNA: TGTGCCAGCAGTAACCCAGGGGGCCGGGAGACCCAGTACTTC.

This clonotype was counted only a few times. The CDR3 region is CASSRPGAKANVLTF. The CDR3 nucleotides read TGTGCCAGCAGTCGCCCGGGGGCGAAGGCCAACGTCCTGACTTTC. This chain connects TRBV6-2 or TRBV6-3 to TRBJ2-6; D is perhaps TRBD1 or TRBD2 (6 bases each). Trimming removed 5 bases at V and 6 bases at J, with 14 bases between. Germline V gives CDR1 MNHEY, CDR2 SVGEGT. The length of the CDR3 is 15 residues.

The chain has TRBV11-2 and TRBJ2-7; D is undetermined. Germline CDR1 and CDR2: SGHAT and FQNNGV. With 5 bases removed from V and 0 bases from J, the gap between germline ends came to 8 bases. This CDR3 is 13 amino acids long. Here the CDR3 DNA reads TGTGCCAGCAGCCCTCCTGCCTCCTACGAGCAGTACGTC. The encoded protein is CASSPPASYEQYV.

This clonotype was counted many times. V and J are TRBV4-1 and TRBJ1-6, with TRBD1 matching 9 bases. This CDR3 is 15 amino acids long. Germline V gene sequence: CDR1 MGHRA, CDR2 YSYEKL. V lost 5 bases to trimming and J lost 6 bases; unmatched junction nucleotides: 5. The CDR3 DNA is TGCGCCAGCAGCACCCGGGACAGGGCTAATTCACCCCTCCACTTT. Translated, it gives CASSTRDRANSPLHF.

The chain has TRBV5-6 and TRBJ2-7; a possible D gene is TRBD1 (6 bases). V lost 4 bases and J 5 bases, leaving 10 bases between the germline ends. The CDR3 is 12 residues long. The germline gives CDR1 SGHDT, CDR2 YYEEEE. The chain's CDR3 is CASSATGNEQYV. DNA for the CDR3: TGTGCCAGCAGCGCAACAGGGAACGAGCAGTACGTC.

The CDR3 spells CASSVGSSGVVDTQYF. CDR3 coding DNA: TGTGCCAGCAGCGTAGGATCTAGCGGGGTTGTAGATACGCAGTATTTT. V and J are TRBV9 and TRBJ2-3, with 9 positions matching TRBD2. CDR1 and CDR2 (germline): SGDLS, YYNGEE. The CDR3 covers 16 residues. The trim removed 0 bases at V and 5 bases at J, leaving 7 bases unmatched.

This chain connects TRBV6-1 to TRBJ1-6; possible D gene TRBD1, 5 bases. Germline loops: CDR1 MNHNS, CDR2 SASEGT. There are 16 residues in the CDR3. Trimming shortened V by 3 bases and J by 9 bases, and 18 bases separated the two germline ends. The CDR3 DNA follows: TGTGCCAGCAGTGATGGGTTTGGGCAGCAGGGTTCACCCCTCCACTTT. This translates into CASSDGFGQQGSPLHF.

This chain joins TRBV5-4 and TRBJ1-2; D unclear. Germline loops: CDR1 SGHNT, CDR2 YYREEE (reference sequence). There are 16 residues in the CDR3. V dropped 4 bases and J dropped 8 bases, with 24 bases sitting between them. In nucleotides, the CDR3 is TGTGCCAGCAGCCAAAATTCCAGGAGCACAGCCGGAGGCTACACCTTC. Amino acid sequence: CASSQNSRSTAGGYTF.

In its sample, this clonotype was seen a few times. The chain has TRBV4-2 and TRBJ2-7, with D possibly being TRBD1 (5 bases). The CDR3 runs 15 residues. With 4 bases removed from V and 2 bases from J, the gap between germline ends came to 15 bases. CDR1 is LGHNA and CDR2 is YNFKEQ in the germline V gene. The CDR3 DNA reads as TGTGCCAGCAGCCCAGGGCAGGGTTCGACCTACGAGCAGTACTTC. Amino acid sequence: CASSPGQGSTYEQYF.

The CDR3 sequence: CASRTGTGGPDTQYF. The CDR3, as DNA: TGTGCCAGCAGAACCGGGACAGGGGGTCCGGATACGCAGTATTTT. The rearrangement uses TRBV6-2 or TRBV6-3 and TRBJ2-3; 11 nucleotides match TRBD1. V gave up 6 bases and J gave up 6 bases; unmatched junction bases: 8. CDR3 size: 15 residues. Germline-derived CDR1 and CDR2 are MNHEY and SVGEGT.

This clonotype was picked up a small number of times. The rearrangement joins TRBV5-4 to TRBJ2-5; the match to TRBD1 covers 8 bases. Trimming took 0 bases from V and 10 from J; bases not matched to a gene: 14. Germline CDR1 SGHNT, CDR2 YYREEE (reference sequence). This CDR3 is built from 16 residues. The CDR3 loop is CASSLGGQGPPMDQYF. The CDR3, as DNA: TGTGCCAGCAGCTTGGGTGGACAGGGCCCTCCAATGGACCAGTACTTC.

CDR3 loop: CASSPRAGGLPDTQYF. The CDR3 DNA reads TGTGCCAGCAGTCCTCGAGCGGGGGGGCTACCAGATACGCAGTATTTT. The chain carries TRBV6-1 and TRBJ2-3; 10 bases fit TRBD2. The CDR3 is made up of 16 amino acids. V gave up 5 bases and J gave up 4 bases; unmatched junction bases: 9. Germline CDR1 is MNHNS and CDR2 is SASEGT.

The V call is TRBV9, the J call TRBJ1-2; D call uncertain. This CDR3 is 14 amino acids long. V shed 0 bases and J shed 8 bases, with 14 bases lying between them. The germline V gene encodes CDR1 SGDLS and CDR2 YYNGEE. In nucleotides, the CDR3 is TGTGCCAGCAGCGTAGATGGAGGGCTGGGCGGCTACACCTTC. Translated: CASSVDGGLGGYTF.

This clonotype was counted only a few times. This chain connects TRBV11-2 to TRBJ2-1; perhaps TRBD2 as D (5 bases). V lost 1 base to trimming and J lost 4 bases, with 20 bases between them. Germline V gene lookup returns CDR1 SGHAT and CDR2 FQNNGV. CDR3 length equals 18 residues. CDR3 sequence reads: CASSLGLPPRADYNEQFF. The CDR3 DNA follows: TGTGCCAGCAGCTTAGGCCTCCCCCCTCGAGCGGATTACAATGAGCAGTTCTTC.

There are a few counts of this clonotype. The chain combines TRBV24-1 with TRBJ2-1; 9 bases agree with TRBD1. This CDR3 contains 15 residues. Looked up from germline, CDR1 is KGHDR and CDR2 is SFDVKD. With V trimmed by 3 bases and J by 5 bases, 4 bases remained unmatched. The chain's CDR3 is CATSDVGQGNNEQFF. In DNA, the CDR3 is TGTGCCACCAGTGATGTGGGACAGGGCAACAATGAGCAGTTCTTC.

This rearrangement joins TRBV6-5 to TRBJ1-6, with unresolved D. The CDR3 totals 12 residues. In germline, CDR1 is MNHEY, CDR2 SVGAGI. V shed 6 bases and J shed 6 bases, with 6 bases lying between them. The CDR3, as DNA: TGTGCCAGCAGAGAGGCTAATTCACCCCTCCACTTT. Translation gives CASREANSPLHF.